This T cell receptor beta chain was retrieved from a study of T-cell memory formation after mild COVID-19. Study outcomes and limitations: The appearance of some responding clones in pre-infection memory suggested that cross-reactive memory joined. There was a balanced CD4/CD8 profile in clones contracting day 15 to 85, and later expanders leaned CD4+.

A single record per CDR3 protein comes from TCRdb applying MiXCR to the 5' RACE reads. The sample lists roughly 350,000 distinct CDR3 sequences, about an eighth occurring once. This clonotype appeared a few times. Antigen unknown. V dropped 4 bases and J dropped 3 bases, with 15 bases sitting between them. The germline CDR1 and CDR2 sequences are MNHEY and SMNVEV (reference sequence). This CDR3 comprises 15 residues. The rearrangement uses TRBV27 and TRBJ1-1; D is undetermined. The source is a man in his late teens or twenties who had mild COVID-19 (a few samples of this study predate the infection). Cell type and time point are not known. The sample taken for sequencing was PBMCs or a T cell subset sorted from them (not recorded which). The CDR3 spells CASSYGGSEDTEAFF. CDR3 DNA sequence: TGTGCCAGCAGTTATGGCGGGTCCGAGGACACTGAAGCTTTCTTT.